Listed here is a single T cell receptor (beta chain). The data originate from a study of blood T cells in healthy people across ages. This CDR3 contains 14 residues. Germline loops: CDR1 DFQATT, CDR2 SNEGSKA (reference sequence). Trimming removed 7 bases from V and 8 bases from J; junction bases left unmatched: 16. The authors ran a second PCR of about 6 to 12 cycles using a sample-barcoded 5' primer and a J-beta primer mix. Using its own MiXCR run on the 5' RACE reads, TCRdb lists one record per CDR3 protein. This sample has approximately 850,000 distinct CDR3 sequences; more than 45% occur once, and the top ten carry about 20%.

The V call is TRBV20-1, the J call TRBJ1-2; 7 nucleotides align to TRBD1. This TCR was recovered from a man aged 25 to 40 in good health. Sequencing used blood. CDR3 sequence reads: CSVIRQGGAGGYTF. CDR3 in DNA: TGCAGTGTTATCCGACAGGGAGGGGCCGGGGGCTACACCTTC.